Below, 10 T cell receptor beta chains from the same sample are listed, as sequenced in a study of T cells after yellow fever vaccination. Via MiXCR, TCRdb re-called the 5' RACE reads, giving one row per CDR3 protein. Among roughly 320,000 distinct CDR3 sequences listed, roughly a tenth were seen once. The sample in question was CD4+ T cells sorted from PBMCs, obtained 45 days after the yellow fever booster vaccination. These receptors originate from a man between 18 and 35 years old who received the YFV17D yellow fever vaccine.

V gene TRBV4-1 combines with J gene TRBJ1-2; TRBD1 might be the D (5 bases). Germline-derived CDR1 and CDR2 are MGHRA and YSYEKL. CDR3 length: 13 residues. Deletions cut 8 bases from V and 2 bases from J, with 12 bases between. As DNA, the CDR3 is TGCGCCAGCCGGGACCCAGGGAACTATGGCTACACCTTC. As protein: CASRDPGNYGYTF.

This sequence joins TRBV18 and TRBJ1-6, with D possibly matching TRBD1 (6 bases). The CDR3 has 16 amino acids. V shed 6 bases and J shed 7 bases, with 19 bases lying between them. Germline loops: CDR1 KGHSH, CDR2 LQKENI. DNA of the CDR3: TGTGCCAGCTCCCCTACCGGAACAGGGACCAATTCACCCCTCCACTTT. Protein product: CASSPTGTGTNSPLHF.

There are a few counts of this clonotype. This chain connects TRBV5-1 to TRBJ1-2; D possibly corresponds to TRBD1 (6 bases). Trimming pared 4 bases from V and 5 bases from J, leaving 15 bases between. The length of the CDR3 is 14 residues. Germline V gives CDR1 SGHRS, CDR2 YFSETQ. This chain's CDR3 is CASSPTDSPYGYTF. CDR3 nucleotides: TGCGCCAGCAGCCCTACGGACAGCCCATATGGCTACACCTTC. The full variable domain, completed using reference TRBV5-1 and TRBJ1-2, is KAGVTQTPRYLIKTRGQQVTLSCSPISGHRSVSWYQQTPGQGLQFLFEYFSETQRNKGNFPGRFSGRQFSNSRSEMNVSTLELGDSALYLCASSPTDSPYGYTFGSGTRLTVV.

This clonotype was seen only a few times. The chain couples TRBV5-1 to TRBJ1-1, with D maybe TRBD1 (6 bases). In germline, CDR1 is SGHRS, CDR2 YFSETQ. The germline V and J ends were trimmed by 4 bases and 7 bases, with 17 bases remaining between them. This CDR3 spans 14 amino acids. The CDR3 DNA reads as TGCGCCAGCAGCCGGGTACGACAGGACCATGAAGCTTTCTTT. Its protein is CASSRVRQDHEAFF.

V is TRBV10-3 and J is TRBJ2-5; 8 nucleotides agree with TRBD1. Germline lookup yields CDR1 ENHRY and CDR2 SYGVKD. The ends lost 5 bases at V and 2 bases at J; junction bases unmatched: 4. This CDR3 spans 14 amino acids. The DNA of the CDR3 is TGTGCCATCAGTTGGACAGGGCAGCAAGAGACCCAGTACTTC. Its translation: CAISWTGQQETQYF.

V is TRBV11-2 and J is TRBJ1-2, with 7 bases that match TRBD1. V gave up 1 base and J gave up 8 bases; unmatched junction bases: 10. Germline CDR1 SGHAT, CDR2 FQNNGV. This CDR3 comprises 15 residues. This CDR3 reads CASSLGGLGGRGYTF. The CDR3 region has the DNA TGTGCCAGCAGCTTAGGTGGCTTAGGGGGCCGCGGCTACACCTTC.

This clonotype has just one count. The chain carries TRBV7-9 and TRBJ2-3; 11 nucleotides align to TRBD2. V shed 6 bases and J 6 bases; nucleotides not matched to a gene: 20. The CDR3 totals 19 residues. The germline CDR1 and CDR2 sequences are SEHNR and FQNEAQ (reference sequence). CDR3: CASRGAPGLAVLNTDTQYF. CDR3 bases: TGTGCCAGCAGGGGTGCTCCGGGACTAGCGGTTCTCAACACGGATACGCAGTATTTT.

This clonotype was counted a few times. The rearrangement uses TRBV3-1 and TRBJ1-1, with a tentative D call TRBD1 (5 bases). Germline V gene lookup returns CDR1 LGHDT and CDR2 YNNKEL (reference sequence). V was trimmed by 3 bases and J by 7 bases, leaving 9 bases between them. The CDR3 runs 12 residues. The CDR3 is CASSHSRGEAFF. The CDR3 bases are TGTGCCAGCAGCCATAGTAGGGGTGAAGCTTTCTTT.

The chain employs TRBV4-2 and TRBJ2-6; D is unclear. CDR1 and CDR2 from the germline V gene are LGHNA and YNFKEQ. V dropped 2 bases and J dropped 0 bases, with 5 bases sitting between them. The CDR3 spans 15 residues. The CDR3 region has the DNA TGTGCCAGCAGCCAACTTGGCTCTGGGGCCAACGTCCTGACTTTC. Its translation: CASSQLGSGANVLTF.

This clonotype occurred many times. The gene calls are TRBV27 and TRBJ1-5; D not certain. CDR3 length: 16 amino acids. V lost 6 bases and J lost 0, with 15 bases in between. Germline V gene sequence: CDR1 MNHEY, CDR2 SMNVEV (reference sequence). The CDR3 bases are TGTGCCAGCAGCGCCACTGGAGTCTATAGCAATCAGCCCCAGCATTTT. This translates into CASSATGVYSNQPQHF.